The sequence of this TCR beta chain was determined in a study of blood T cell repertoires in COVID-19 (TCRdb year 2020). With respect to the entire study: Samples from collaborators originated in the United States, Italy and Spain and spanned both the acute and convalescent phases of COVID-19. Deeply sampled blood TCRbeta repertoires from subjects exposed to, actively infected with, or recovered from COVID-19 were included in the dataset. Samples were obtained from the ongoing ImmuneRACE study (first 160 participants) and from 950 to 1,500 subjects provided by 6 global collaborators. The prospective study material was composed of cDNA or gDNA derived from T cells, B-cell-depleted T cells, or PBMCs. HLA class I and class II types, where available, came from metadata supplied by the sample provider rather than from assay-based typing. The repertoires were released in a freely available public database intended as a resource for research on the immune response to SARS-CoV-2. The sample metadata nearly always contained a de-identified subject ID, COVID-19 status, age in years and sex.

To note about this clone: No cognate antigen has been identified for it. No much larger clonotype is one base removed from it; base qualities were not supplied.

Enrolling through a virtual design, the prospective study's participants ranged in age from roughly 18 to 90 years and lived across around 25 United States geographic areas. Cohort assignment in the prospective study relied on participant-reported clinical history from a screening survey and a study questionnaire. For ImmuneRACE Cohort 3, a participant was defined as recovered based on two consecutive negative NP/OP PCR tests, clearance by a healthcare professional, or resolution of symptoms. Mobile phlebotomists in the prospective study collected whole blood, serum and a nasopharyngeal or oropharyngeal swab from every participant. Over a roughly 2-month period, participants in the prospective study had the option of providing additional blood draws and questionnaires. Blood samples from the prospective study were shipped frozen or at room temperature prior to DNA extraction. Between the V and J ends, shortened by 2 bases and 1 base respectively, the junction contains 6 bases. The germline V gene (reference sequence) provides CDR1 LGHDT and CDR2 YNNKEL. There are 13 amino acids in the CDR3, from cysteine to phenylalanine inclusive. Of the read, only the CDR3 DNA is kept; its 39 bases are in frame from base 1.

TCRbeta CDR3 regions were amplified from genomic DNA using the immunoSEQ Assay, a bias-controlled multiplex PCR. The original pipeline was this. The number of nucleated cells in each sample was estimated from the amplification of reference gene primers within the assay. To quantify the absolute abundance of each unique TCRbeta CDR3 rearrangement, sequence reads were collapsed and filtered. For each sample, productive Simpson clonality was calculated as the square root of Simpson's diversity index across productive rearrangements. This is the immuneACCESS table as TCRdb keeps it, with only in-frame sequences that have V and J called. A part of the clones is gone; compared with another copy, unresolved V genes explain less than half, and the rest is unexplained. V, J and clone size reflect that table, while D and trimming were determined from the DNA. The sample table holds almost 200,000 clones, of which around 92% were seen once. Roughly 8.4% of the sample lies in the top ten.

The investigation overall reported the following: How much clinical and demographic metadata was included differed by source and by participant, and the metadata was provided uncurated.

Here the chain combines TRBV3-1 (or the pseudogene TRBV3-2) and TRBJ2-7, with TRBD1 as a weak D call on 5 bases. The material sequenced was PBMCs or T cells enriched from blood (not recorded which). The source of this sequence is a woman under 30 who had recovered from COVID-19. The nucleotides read TGTGCCAGCAGCCAACGACAGTCCTACGAGCAGTACTTC. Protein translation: CASSQRQSYEQYF.